The 23 T cell receptor beta chains below were found in one sample sequenced in a study of blood T cells in healthy people across ages. PCR was performed a second time for 7 to 11 cycles using a sample-barcoded 5' primer and a J-beta primer mix. TCRdb ran MiXCR on the 5' RACE reads and lists one entry per CDR3 protein. The sample lists roughly 1,800,000 distinct CDR3 sequences; just under 50% were seen once. The sample comprised blood. These receptors originate from a woman aged 40 to 50 in good health.

This clonotype was counted between two and nine times. The rearrangement links TRBV6-5 to TRBJ2-1; 10 bases align to TRBD1. Germline V gene sequence: CDR1 MNHEY, CDR2 SVGAGI. The trim removed 4 bases at V and 6 bases at J, leaving 6 bases unmatched. The CDR3 consists of 15 residues. The CDR3 sequence: CASSSTGGGGNEQFF. The DNA of the CDR3 is TGTGCCAGCAGTTCGACAGGGGGCGGTGGCAATGAGCAGTTCTTC.

This clonotype was observed once. The chain recombines TRBV28 with TRBJ2-5; TRBD1 or TRBD2 may be the D gene (5 bases each). V was trimmed by 2 bases and J by 1 base, leaving 11 bases between them. The CDR3 spans 15 residues. CDR1 and CDR2 from the germline V gene are MDHEN and SYDVKM. The CDR3 spells CASSLGRQLQETQYF. The CDR3 DNA reads as TGTGCCAGCAGTTTAGGGAGACAGCTCCAAGAGACCCAGTACTTC. Together with reference TRBV28 and TRBJ2-5, the CDR3 gives the full variable domain: DVKVTQSSRYLVKRTGEKVFLECVQDMDHENMFWYRQDPGLGLRLIYFSYDVKMKEKGDIPEGYSVSREKKERFSLILESASTNQTSMYLCASSLGRQLQETQYFGPGTRLLVL.

The CDR3 sequence is CSVEGTGQPHNEQYF. CDR3 DNA: TGCAGCGTTGAAGGGACGGGACAGCCTCACAATGAGCAGTACTTC. The genes are TRBV29-1 and TRBJ2-1; TRBD1 agrees at 7 bases. The DNA end is more similar to TRBJ2-7, so the J call may be wrong. Germline values: CDR1 SQVTM, CDR2 ANQGSEA. CDR3 length: 15 residues.

This chain uses TRBV6-2 or TRBV6-3 with TRBJ2-2; 9 bases map to TRBD1. Germline loops: CDR1 MNHEY, CDR2 SVGEGT. The CDR3 covers 14 residues. V lost 2 bases and J lost 7; bases outside the gene matches: 2. In DNA form, the CDR3 reads TGTGCCAGCAGTTACGGGACAGGGCACGGGGAGCTGTTTTTT. This encodes CASSYGTGHGELFF.

CDR3 sequence (DNA): TGTGCCAGCAGTTTATCTGGGGGGCTGGGGTCTGGGGCCAACGTCCTGACTTTC. This codes for CASSLSGGLGSGANVLTF. V and J are TRBV27 and TRBJ2-6, with D perhaps assigned TRBD1 or TRBD2 (6 bases each). Germline V gene lookup returns CDR1 MNHEY and CDR2 SMNVEV (reference sequence). The CDR3 length is 18 residues. V was clipped by 0 bases and J by 1 base, with 13 bases between them.

V usage is TRBV27 and J usage is TRBJ2-5, with D maybe TRBD1 (6 bases). Gene TRBJ2-7 matches the end of the DNA better, so the J call may be wrong. Germline assignment: CDR1 MNHEY and CDR2 SMNVEV (reference sequence). The CDR3 totals 14 residues. Written as DNA, the CDR3 is TGTGCCAGCAGTTTACTTCAGGGGATAGTCGAGCAGTACTTC. It encodes CASSLLQGIVEQYF.

The chain has TRBV18 and TRBJ1-2; TRBD1 aligns across 7 bases. Germline V gives CDR1 KGHSH, CDR2 LQKENI. This CDR3 has 14 residues. The ends lost 1 base at V and 8 bases at J; junction bases unmatched: 7. Here the CDR3 reads CASSPRIGTEGYTF. CDR3 bases: TGTGCCAGCTCACCACGTATAGGGACAGAAGGCTACACCTTC.

In this sample, this clonotype turned up once. The chain joins TRBV15 to TRBJ2-6; no definite D call. This CDR3 is 17 amino acids long. In germline, CDR1 is LNHNV, CDR2 YYDKDF (reference sequence). V was shortened by 0 bases and J by 0 bases, with 9 bases between the two germline ends. The DNA of the CDR3 is TGTGCCACCAGCAGAGATGCAGTTGGCTCTGGGGCCAACGTCCTGACTTTC. Encoded protein: CATSRDAVGSGANVLTF.

A few counts support this clonotype. The chain has TRBV20-1 and TRBJ2-5, with 10 bases aligning to TRBD1. The CDR3 totals 16 residues. Looked up from germline, CDR1 is DFQATT and CDR2 is SNEGSKA (reference sequence). V shed 0 bases and J 4 bases; nucleotides not matched to a gene: 8. CDR3 nucleotides: TGCAGTGCTAGAGATTCGTTGGGACAGGGGAGAGAGACCCAGTACTTC. As protein: CSARDSLGQGRETQYF.

The rearrangement links TRBV20-1 to TRBJ1-2; 9 positions match TRBD1. This CDR3 is 15 amino acids long. V lost 3 bases, J lost 4 bases, and 9 bases stayed unmatched. CDR1 is DFQATT, CDR2 SNEGSKA, per germline (reference sequence). CDR3 bases: TGCAGTGCTAGGGCCGACCGGGACAGGGTCTATGGCTACACCTTC. Translated: CSARADRDRVYGYTF.

This clonotype was recorded a few times. The genes are TRBV6-1 and TRBJ2-6; 7 nucleotides agree with TRBD2. Germline values: CDR1 MNHNS, CDR2 SASEGT. This CDR3 spans 17 amino acids. V lost 3 bases and J lost 0; bases outside the gene matches: 5. CDR3 nucleotides: TGTGCCAGCAGTGACGCGGGGGACCCCTCTGGGGCCAACGTCCTGACTTTC. It codes for CASSDAGDPSGANVLTF.

V gene TRBV14 combines with J gene TRBJ2-5; unclear D gene. The DNA end lines up better with TRBJ2-7; the J call may be wrong. The germline gives CDR1 SGHDN, CDR2 FVKESK. CDR3 length: 14 amino acids. The CDR3 nucleotides are TGTGCCAGCAGCCAAGTAGGGTATGACTACGAGCAGTACTTC. Protein: CASSQVGYDYEQYF.

The chain couples TRBV20-1 to TRBJ2-1; the match to TRBD2 covers 15 bases. This CDR3 comprises 19 residues. Trimming removed 4 bases from V and 0 bases from J; junction bases left unmatched: 10. The germline V gene has CDR1 DFQATT and CDR2 SNEGSKA (reference sequence). In DNA form, the CDR3 reads TGCAGTGCTACAGGGACTAGCGGGGGGTCTCGAAGCTCCTACAATGAGCAGTTCTTC. It codes for CSATGTSGGSRSSYNEQFF.

This clonotype was seen a handful of times. This sequence joins TRBV20-1 and TRBJ2-1; D possibly matches TRBD1 or TRBD2 (6 bases each). The CDR3 spans 15 residues. Trimming shortened V by 3 bases and J by 3 bases, and 15 bases separated the two germline ends. CDR1 is DFQATT, CDR2 SNEGSKA, per germline (reference sequence). Here the CDR3 DNA reads TGCAGTGCTAGTCCGACTAGGGGGGTCTACAATGAGCAGTTCTTC. It encodes CSASPTRGVYNEQFF.

This clonotype turned up a few times. V is TRBV15 and J is TRBJ1-2; 8 bases are shared with TRBD1. Looked up from germline, CDR1 is LNHNV and CDR2 is YYDKDF (reference sequence). V shed 4 bases, J shed 8 bases, and the junction held 6 bases outside the gene matches. This CDR3 has 13 residues. The CDR3 here is CATSIDRGSGYTF. The CDR3 nucleotides are TGTGCCACCAGCATTGACAGGGGTTCGGGCTACACCTTC.

The chain recombines TRBV20-1 with TRBJ1-6, with TRBD1 identical over 8 bases. Germline V CDR1 and CDR2: DFQATT, SNEGSKA (reference sequence). The V and J ends lost 7 bases and 2 bases, in that order; junction bases with no gene match: 1. The CDR3 consists of 13 residues. CDR3 protein: CSGTGPYNSPLHF. For the CDR3, the DNA is TGCAGTGGGACAGGGCCCTATAATTCACCCCTCCACTTT.

This rearrangement joins TRBV29-1 to TRBJ2-1, with TRBD2 matching over 8 bases. The CDR3 runs 16 residues. Germline assignment: CDR1 SQVTM and CDR2 ANQGSEA. With V trimmed by 1 base and J by 3 bases, 8 bases remained unmatched. The CDR3 loop is CSVEGKRGGLYNEQFF. The CDR3 DNA sequence: TGCAGCGTTGAAGGGAAACGGGGGGGACTCTACAATGAGCAGTTCTTC.

The chain couples TRBV20-1 to TRBJ2-7, with a tentative D call TRBD1 (6 bases). CDR3 size: 14 residues. V was trimmed by 6 bases and J by 3 bases, leaving 18 bases between them. Germline V gene sequence: CDR1 DFQATT, CDR2 SNEGSKA (reference sequence). The CDR3 loop reads CSAVGPGQVYEQYF. CDR3 bases: TGCAGTGCCGTGGGTCCGGGACAAGTCTACGAGCAGTACTTC.

This clonotype was recorded a few times. This chain connects TRBV20-1 to TRBJ1-5, with D possibly TRBD1 on 5 matching bases. This CDR3 spans 15 amino acids. Germline assignment: CDR1 DFQATT and CDR2 SNEGSKA (reference sequence). The V end was cut by 5 bases, the J end by 3 bases, with 17 bases between. CDR3 loop: CSARPAGRNNQPQHF. The CDR3 coding sequence is TGCAGTGCTCGTCCCGCAGGGAGGAACAATCAGCCCCAGCATTTT.

The chain recombines TRBV6-2 or TRBV6-3 with TRBJ1-1, with D unresolved. The CDR3 loop spans 15 amino acids. The germline V gene has CDR1 MNHEY and CDR2 SVGEGT. V lost 0 bases and J 2 bases, leaving 10 bases between the germline ends. This CDR3 reads CASSYSRMGNTEAFF. The DNA for the CDR3 is TGTGCCAGCAGTTACTCGAGAATGGGTAACACTGAAGCTTTCTTT.

The chain couples TRBV25-1 to TRBJ2-7; 10 nucleotides match TRBD2. The CDR3 spans 16 residues. J lost 5 bases, V lost 1 base, and 8 bases had no gene match. Germline CDR1 and CDR2: MGHDK and SYGVNS. Here the CDR3 DNA reads TGTGCCAGCAGTGAATCGGCAGCGGGGGGGCCTGACGAGCAGTACTTC. This sequence encodes CASSESAAGGPDEQYF.

The CDR3 is CASTPLGLAGGQSTDTQYF. The DNA of the CDR3 is TGTGCCAGCACCCCGCTGGGACTAGCGGGGGGGCAGAGCACAGATACGCAGTATTTT. The chain recombines TRBV28 with TRBJ2-3; 16 positions agree with TRBD2. Trimming removed 7 bases from V and 0 bases from J; junction bases left unmatched: 10. CDR3 length equals 19 residues. CDR1 is MDHEN, CDR2 SYDVKM, per germline.

This clonotype has a single count. With a much larger clone just one base away, this may be a read error. The V call is TRBV7-2, the J call TRBJ2-5; D uncertain. Germline CDR1 and CDR2: SGHTA and FQGNSA. This CDR3 is built from 12 residues. The CDR3, as DNA: TGTGCCAGCGGCTTAAAAGGGTGGGCCCAGTACTTC. Translated, it gives CASGLKGWAQYF.